This T cell receptor (beta chain) was captured in a study of T cells after yellow fever vaccination. The CDR3 consists of 13 residues. Germline loops: CDR1 SGHRS, CDR2 YFSETQ. V lost 7 bases and J lost 5, with 15 bases in between. They built TCR cDNA with 5'RACE template switching, a step that put in a universal primer site and UMIs. TCRdb re-called the 5' RACE reads through MiXCR, storing one row per CDR3 protein. This sample carries 620,000 or so distinct CDR3 sequences, approximately 13% of them seen once, and the ten largest clones take about 15%. Study results and caveats: Bulk-population clonotypes that are abundant could appear as contaminants in FACS-sorted repertoires. Subsequent to the booster, the majority of primary-vaccination clones reappeared (around 95% CD4, approximately 90% CD8). Researchers report a weaker secondary response that nonetheless peaked faster, day 5 versus 15.

To note about this clonotype: What it binds is unknown.

This sample comprised PBMCs, obtained on the day of the yellow fever booster vaccination. This clonotype originated in a man aged 30 to 39 who received the YFV17D yellow fever vaccine. This chain connects TRBV5-1 to TRBJ2-5, with a weak D call TRBD1 (5 bases). The CDR3 bases are TGCGCCAGCGGCCAGGGTCACGGGGAGACCCAGTACTTC. Translating gives CASGQGHGETQYF.